This TCR beta chain came from a study of shared clonotypes between healthy human individuals. On the study more broadly: In total, the donors were a couple of women and three men aged 18 to 49. Three plates were used per donor for CD4 naive, three for CD4 memory, two for CD8 naive and one for CD8 memory.

Some clones are missing from TCRdb's copy, which holds only in-frame ones; the method was immunoSEQ multiplex PCR. Among about 610,000 clones listed, about 97% were seen once. Study conclusions and caveats: Naive CD4 clonotype sharing across a handful of donors was about 5.3%.

A CD45RA-negative memory subset and a CD45RA+ naive subset were separated from the CD4+ cells. A note on this clone: What it binds is not known.

The sequencing sample was made of naive CD4+ T cells sorted from blood. Described subset: CD45RA+ positively selected. This TCR derives from a woman in her thirties in good health.

DNA of the CDR3: TGTGCCAGCAGCTTTTTGCCGGCGGGGAGCTACGAGCAGTACTTC. The encoded protein is CASSFLPAGSYEQYF. The genes are TRBV5-4 and TRBJ2-7, with a tentative D call TRBD2 (6 bases). Trimming left V 2 bases short and J 3 bases short, with 15 bases between. The CDR3 loop spans 15 amino acids. Germline assignment: CDR1 SGHNT and CDR2 YYREEE (reference sequence).